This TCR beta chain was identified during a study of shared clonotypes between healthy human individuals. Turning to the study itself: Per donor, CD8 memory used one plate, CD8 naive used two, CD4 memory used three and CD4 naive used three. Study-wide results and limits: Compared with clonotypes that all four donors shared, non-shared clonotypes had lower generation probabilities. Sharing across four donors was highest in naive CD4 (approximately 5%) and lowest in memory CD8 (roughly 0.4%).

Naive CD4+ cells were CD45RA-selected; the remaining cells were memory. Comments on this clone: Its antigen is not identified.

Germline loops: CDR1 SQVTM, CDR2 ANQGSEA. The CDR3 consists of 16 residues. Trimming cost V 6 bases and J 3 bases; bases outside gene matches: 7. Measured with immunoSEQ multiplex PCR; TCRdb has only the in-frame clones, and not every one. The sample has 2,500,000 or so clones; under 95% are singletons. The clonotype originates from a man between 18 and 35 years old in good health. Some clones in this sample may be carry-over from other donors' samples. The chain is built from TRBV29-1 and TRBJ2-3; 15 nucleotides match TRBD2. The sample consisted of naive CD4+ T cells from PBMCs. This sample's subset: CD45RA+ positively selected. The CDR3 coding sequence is TGCAGCGTGCACGGACTAGCGGGAGGGCCAACAGATACGCAGTATTTT. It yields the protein CSVHGLAGGPTDTQYF.